A single sample is the source of the 3 T cell receptor beta chains below, sequenced in a study of shared clonotypes between healthy human individuals (dated by TCRdb to 2019 to 2021). Library preparation was by the immunoSEQ multiplex PCR assay. Entries here come from immuneACCESS through TCRdb and include only in-frame sequences with V and J called. Some clones fail to appear in such tables; in the studies checked, an unresolved V gene covers under half of the shortfall, and the cause of the remainder is unknown. In this sample the table shows about 2.3 million clones, 80% to 95% of which occur a single time. The ten top clones hold about 0.36% of the sample. Material: naive CD4+ T cells from PBMCs. The sample's cell subset or site label, decoded: CD45RA+ positively selected. The receptors here all came from a man between 18 and 29 years old in good health. Some clones in this sample may be carry-over from other donors' samples.

The chain links TRBV11-2 to TRBJ2-1; D unresolved. Germline V CDR1 and CDR2: SGHAT, FQNNGV. There are 13 residues in the CDR3. The germline V and J ends were trimmed by 2 bases and 5 bases, with 7 bases remaining between them. DNA of the CDR3: TGTGCCAGCAGCTTACGCCCGAACAATGAGCAGTTCTTC. Translated: CASSLRPNNEQFF.

J is TRBJ2-2 and V is TRBV5-4; 7 nucleotides match TRBD2. The CDR3 has 15 amino acids. Germline values: CDR1 SGHNT, CDR2 YYREEE (reference sequence). Germline trimming cut 2 bases from V and 5 bases from J; bases unmatched to any gene: 6. The CDR3 loop reads CASSLSGTTTGELFF. CDR3 DNA: TGTGCCAGCAGCTTAAGTGGGACTACGACCGGGGAGCTGTTTTTT. Together with reference TRBV5-4 and TRBJ2-2, the CDR3 gives the full variable domain: ETGVTQSPTHLIKTRGQQVTLRCSSQSGHNTVSWYQQALGQGPQFIFQYYREEENGRGNFPPRFSGLQFPNYSSELNVNALELDDSALYLCASSLSGTTTGELFFGEGSRLTVL.

The chain employs TRBV6-5 and TRBJ2-1; D is ambiguous. V was trimmed by 4 bases and J by 6 bases, leaving 19 bases between them. Germline V CDR1 and CDR2: MNHEY, SVGAGI. CDR3 length: 16 amino acids. The CDR3: CASSLSGPRQFNEQFF. CDR3 DNA sequence: TGTGCCAGCAGTTTATCCGGGCCGAGGCAGTTCAATGAGCAGTTCTTC.